Below, 13 T cell receptor beta chains from the same sample are listed, as sequenced in a study of blood T cell repertoires in COVID-19. Clones were read by immunoSEQ multiplex PCR, and TCRdb kept only the in-frame ones, dropping some. The sample includes approximately 260,000 clones, about 88% seen only once; the top ten take about 3.6%. Sequenced input: peripheral blood. The source is a man aged 18 to 30 with active or convalescent COVID-19.

The chain joins TRBV25-1 to TRBJ2-2, with a weak D call TRBD1 (6 bases). Trimming stripped 4 bases from V and 3 bases from J, with 9 bases between. The CDR3 is 14 residues long. Germline-derived CDR1 and CDR2 are MGHDK and SYGVNS. The CDR3 DNA reads as TGTGCCAGCAGTGCACAGGGATACACCGGGGAGCTGTTTTTT. Its protein is CASSAQGYTGELFF.

The chain is built from TRBV4-3 and TRBJ1-1; D is ambiguous. V lost 0 bases and J 5 bases, leaving 7 bases between the germline ends. The CDR3 runs 13 residues. Germline V gene sequence: CDR1 LGHNA, CDR2 YSLEER. As DNA, the CDR3 is TGCGCCAGCAGCCAAGAGGCCGGGACTGAAGCTTTCTTT. As protein: CASSQEAGTEAFF.

CDR3 in amino acids: CASSDSGRNYGYTF. The DNA of the CDR3 is TGTGCCAGCAGTGACTCCGGGAGGAACTATGGCTACACCTTC. The chain recombines TRBV2 with TRBJ1-2; D ambiguous. The CDR3 spans 14 residues. Germline CDR1 is SNHLY and CDR2 is FYNNEI. V dropped 3 bases and J dropped 2 bases, with 10 bases sitting between them.

This clone was picked up a small number of times. The genes are TRBV28 and TRBJ1-5; 8 bases match TRBD1. The CDR3 extends over 14 amino acids. Germline assignment: CDR1 MDHEN and CDR2 SYDVKM. V lost 7 bases and J lost 3; bases outside the gene matches: 5. The CDR3 spells CASKAGGSNQPQHF. The CDR3 DNA sequence: TGTGCCAGCAAAGCAGGGGGCTCCAATCAGCCCCAGCATTTT.

The genes are TRBV7-2 and TRBJ2-4, with D unclear. The germline gives CDR1 SGHTA, CDR2 FQGNSA. This CDR3 contains 11 residues. V was shortened by 1 base and J by 10 bases, with 5 bases between the two germline ends. CDR3 amino acids: CASSLDIIQYF. Here the CDR3 DNA reads TGTGCCAGCAGCTTAGACATTATTCAGTACTTC.

This rearrangement joins TRBV13 to TRBJ1-1, with no clear D. This CDR3 is 14 amino acids long. Trimming stripped 4 bases from V and 1 base from J, with 10 bases between. CDR1 is PRHDT and CDR2 is FYEKMQ in the germline V gene (reference sequence). In DNA form, the CDR3 reads TGTGCCAGCAGCTCCTGGCATCCGAACACTGAAGCTTTCTTT. Protein sequence: CASSSWHPNTEAFF.

This clone was detected only a few times. This chain uses TRBV6-5 with TRBJ2-5; 9 bases are shared with TRBD1. This CDR3 region has 15 residues. V trimming: 6 bases; J trimming: 5 bases; junction bases outside the gene matches: 10. Germline V gene sequence: CDR1 MNHEY, CDR2 SVGAGI. As DNA, the CDR3 is TGTGCCAGCAGCCTAGGACAGGGGCTTACTGAGACCCAGTACTTC. It specifies CASSLGQGLTETQYF.

The genes are TRBV6-5 and TRBJ2-1; TRBD2 matches at 7 bases. Unmatched junction bases numbered 1, after V lost 6 bases and J lost 8 bases. The V gene's germline CDR1 is MNHEY and CDR2 SVGAGI. This CDR3 is 11 amino acids long. The CDR3 DNA follows: TGTGCCAGCAGCGCGGGGGATGAGCAGTTCTTC. Its translation: CASSAGDEQFF.

V and J are TRBV7-6 and TRBJ2-5; D might be TRBD2 (5 bases). From germline, CDR1 is SGHVS and CDR2 FNYEAQ. Trimming took 0 bases from V and 5 from J, leaving 13 bases between them. CDR3 length equals 15 residues. This chain's CDR3 is CASSLATRDQETQYF. In DNA, the CDR3 is TGTGCCAGCAGCTTAGCGACGAGGGATCAGGAGACCCAGTACTTC.

This clone was observed a few times. The chain couples TRBV6-6 to TRBJ2-7, with D perhaps matching TRBD2 (5 bases). V shed 6 bases and J shed 3 bases, with 12 bases lying between them. This CDR3 contains 13 residues. Germline V gives CDR1 MNHNY, CDR2 SVGAGI (reference sequence). The CDR3 spells CASSPGIDYEQYF. Here the CDR3 DNA reads TGTGCCAGCAGCCCGGGAATAGACTACGAGCAGTACTTC.

The chain uses TRBV3-1 (or the pseudogene TRBV3-2) and TRBJ2-4; TRBD1 aligns across 12 bases. Trimming at V came to 6 bases and at J to 9 bases, leaving 12 bases not matched to a gene. The CDR3 consists of 16 residues. Germline V CDR1 and CDR2: LGHDT, YNNKEL (reference sequence). The CDR3 sequence is CASSRDRGPEVFIQYF. CDR3 DNA sequence: TGTGCCAGCAGTCGGGACAGGGGGCCTGAGGTGTTCATTCAGTACTTC.

This clone came up a few times. The chain combines TRBV7-6 with TRBJ2-3; D call uncertain. The CDR3 consists of 15 residues. Trimming left V 1 base short and J 2 bases short, with 10 bases between. Germline lookup yields CDR1 SGHVS and CDR2 FNYEAQ. The CDR3 DNA follows: TGTGCCAGCAGCTTAGTGGCCAGTACCACAGATACGCAGTATTTT. Its protein product is CASSLVASTTDTQYF.

This clone has ten or more counts. The chain couples TRBV7-9 to TRBJ1-2; 7 nucleotides agree with TRBD1. The V gene end was trimmed by 3 bases and the J gene end by 9 bases; junction bases not matched to a gene: 10. The CDR3 loop spans 14 amino acids. Germline V CDR1 and CDR2: SEHNR, FQNEAQ (reference sequence). Here the CDR3 reads CASSFGQGDVSYTF. Here the CDR3 DNA reads TGTGCCAGCAGCTTTGGCCAGGGGGATGTCAGCTACACCTTC.